A selection of T cell receptor beta chains follows, all from one sample in a study of spatial heterogeneity in lung cancer. TCRdb processed the 5' RACE reads anew with MiXCR; each CDR3 protein has one entry. The table lists 24,000 or so distinct CDR3 sequences, 8% to 10% of them singletons. The sample was lung tumor tissue, taken at surgery. The receptors come from a male donor with early-stage non-small cell lung cancer. CDR3s include the opening cysteine and the closing phenylalanine or tryptophan. D genes are given only for firm matches. Clone sizes are given selectively: once, few, many, or a class where the clone is expanded.

CDR3: CASSSLRTANTGELFF
DNA: TGTGCCAGCAGCTCGCTCCGGACAGCGAACACCGGGGAGCTGTTTTTT
J: TRBJ2-2
V: TRBV7-9
size: many
D: NA

CDR3: CSVLQETQYF
DNA: TGCAGCGTCCTCCAAGAGACCCAGTACTTC
J: TRBJ2-5
V: TRBV29-1
size: few
D: NA

CDR3: CSVATTGKNEQYF
DNA: TGCAGCGTAGCTACGACAGGGAAGAACGAGCAGTACTTC
J: TRBJ2-7
V: TRBV29-1
size: few
D: TRBD1

CDR3: CASSISGGAPNEQFF
DNA: TGTGCCAGCAGTATCAGCGGGGGGGCCCCCAATGAGCAGTTCTTC
J: TRBJ2-1
V: TRBV6-5
size: few
D: TRBD2

CDR3: CSARDTGQGPYGYTF
DNA: TGCAGTGCTAGAGATACGGGACAGGGACCATATGGCTACACCTTC
J: TRBJ1-2
V: TRBV20-1
size: once
D: TRBD1

CDR3: CASSLAVSGDTQYF
DNA: TGCGCCAGCAGCTTGGCCGTTAGCGGAGATACGCAGTATTTT
J: TRBJ2-3
V: TRBV5-1
size: NA
D: NA

CDR3: CASRTELSTDTQYF
DNA: TGTGCCAGCAGGACGGAACTGAGCACGGATACGCAGTATTTT
J: TRBJ2-3
V: TRBV7-2
size: NA
D: NA

CDR3: CASSLDRGYEKLFF
DNA: TGTGCCAGCAGTTTAGATAGGGGGTATGAAAAACTGTTTTTT
J: TRBJ1-4
V: TRBV12-3/TRBV12-4
size: few
D: NA

CDR3: CASSYRGPVLAGELFF
DNA: TGTGCCAGCAGCTACAGGGGCCCAGTCTTAGCCGGGGAGCTGTTTTTT
J: TRBJ2-2
V: TRBV7-8
size: NA
D: TRBD1

CDR3: CAIRGEALAQHF
DNA: TGTGCCATCAGAGGGGAAGCTTTGGCCCAGCATTTT
J: TRBJ1-5
V: TRBV10-3
size: many
D: NA

CDR3: CASTPNTLYGYTF
DNA: TGTGCCAGCACTCCGAACACACTCTATGGCTACACCTTC
J: TRBJ1-2
V: TRBV12-3/TRBV12-4
size: many
D: NA

CDR3: CASSFWGGNTDTQYF
DNA: TGTGCCAGCAGTTTTTGGGGCGGTAACACAGATACGCAGTATTTT
J: TRBJ2-3
V: TRBV7-2
size: many
D: NA

CDR3: CASSWTYGYTF
DNA: TGTGCCAGCAGTTGGACATACGGCTACACCTTC
J: TRBJ1-2
V: TRBV2
size: many
D: NA

CDR3: CASSAADQPQHF
DNA: TGTGCCAGCAGTGCAGCGGATCAGCCCCAGCATTTT
J: TRBJ1-5
V: TRBV28
size: many
D: NA

CDR3: CASSRVAGRDTGELFF
DNA: TGTGCCAGCAGCAGGGTGGCGGGGAGAGACACCGGGGAGCTGTTTTTT
J: TRBJ2-2
V: TRBV7-7
size: many
D: NA

CDR3: CASSQGLAGGHSYEQYF
DNA: TGTGCCAGCAGCCAGGGCCTAGCGGGGGGGCACTCCTACGAGCAGTACTTC
J: TRBJ2-7
V: TRBV14
size: few
D: TRBD2

CDR3: CASSSGQVYGYTF
DNA: TGTGCCAGCAGCTCGGGACAGGTCTATGGCTACACCTTC
J: TRBJ1-2
V: TRBV5-6
size: many
D: TRBD1

CDR3: CASSSQRYTQYF
DNA: TGTGCCAGCAGCTCCCAGCGGTATACGCAGTATTTT
J: TRBJ2-3
V: TRBV7-2
size: many
D: NA

CDR3: CASSPGLAGAYEQYF
DNA: TGCGCCAGCAGCCCCGGACTAGCGGGAGCATACGAGCAGTACTTC
J: TRBJ2-7
V: TRBV4-3
size: many
D: TRBD2

CDR3: CASSFPGAHNEQFF
DNA: TGTGCCAGCAGCTTCCCCGGGGCGCACAATGAGCAGTTCTTC
J: TRBJ2-1
V: TRBV5-5
size: NA
D: NA

CDR3: CASRETATGNSPLHF
DNA: TGTGCCAGCAGAGAAACAGCAACGGGGAATTCACCCCTCCACTTT
J: TRBJ1-6
V: TRBV27
size: NA
D: NA

CDR3: CASREGLSNQPQHF
DNA: TGCGCCAGCAGAGAGGGGTTGAGCAATCAGCCCCAGCATTTT
J: TRBJ1-5
V: TRBV5-1
size: many
D: NA

CDR3: CASSRTVDEQYF
DNA: TGTGCCAGCTCCCGCACTGTAGACGAGCAGTACTTC
J: TRBJ2-7
V: TRBV18
size: many
D: NA

CDR3: CASSYKQDRIAFF
DNA: TGCGCCAGCAGCTACAAACAGGACAGGATAGCTTTCTTT
J: TRBJ1-1
V: TRBV5-1
size: NA
D: TRBD1

CDR3: CSAPGQGQADTQYF
DNA: TGCAGTGCGCCGGGACAGGGCCAGGCAGATACGCAGTATTTT
J: TRBJ2-3
V: TRBV20-1
size: many
D: TRBD1

CDR3: CASSRGGTGEQYF
DNA: TGTGCCAGCAGTCGGGGGGGAACAGGGGAGCAGTACTTC
J: TRBJ2-7
V: TRBV28
size: few
D: TRBD2

CDR3: CASSYAPIGEDTQYF
DNA: TGTGCCAGCAGTTACGCTCCAATAGGGGAGGATACGCAGTATTTT
J: TRBJ2-3
V: TRBV6-2/TRBV6-3
size: NA
D: NA

CDR3: CASSYDWSPGELFF
DNA: TGTGCCAGCAGTTATGACTGGTCCCCCGGGGAGCTGTTTTTT
J: TRBJ2-2
V: TRBV28
size: many
D: NA

CDR3: CASTSNPGANVLTF
DNA: TGCGCCAGCACATCTAACCCTGGGGCCAACGTCCTGACTTTC
J: TRBJ2-6
V: TRBV4-1
size: few
D: NA

CDR3: CASSLGRNEQFF
DNA: TGTGCCAGCAGCTTAGGACGGAATGAGCAGTTCTTC
J: TRBJ2-1
V: TRBV7-6
size: few
D: NA

CDR3: CASSPTDGSYNSPLHF
DNA: TGCGCCAGCAGCCCAACGGACGGATCCTATAATTCACCCCTCCACTTT
J: TRBJ1-6
V: TRBV5-1
size: many
D: NA

CDR3: CASSPLQEPQHF
DNA: TGTGCCAGTAGTCCTCTCCAGGAGCCCCAGCATTTT
J: TRBJ1-5
V: TRBV19
size: NA
D: NA

CDR3: CASKPGQGFQPQHF
DNA: TGTGCCAGCAAGCCGGGACAGGGCTTTCAGCCCCAGCATTTT
J: TRBJ1-5
V: TRBV6-2/TRBV6-3
size: NA
D: TRBD1

CDR3: CASSLTSGSYEQYF
DNA: TGTGCCAGCAGCTTGACTAGCGGGTCCTACGAGCAGTACTTC
J: TRBJ2-7
V: TRBV5-4
size: NA
D: TRBD2

CDR3: CSPWTSGRITDTQYF
DNA: TGCAGTCCTTGGACTAGCGGGAGGATTACAGATACGCAGTATTTT
J: TRBJ2-3
V: TRBV20-1
size: NA
D: TRBD2

CDR3: CAWKKGPAAHEQYF
DNA: TGTGCCTGGAAGAAAGGTCCGGCTGCCCACGAGCAGTACTTC
J: TRBJ2-7
V: TRBV30
size: few
D: NA

CDR3: CASSPQGSYNEQFF
DNA: TGCGCCAGCAGCCCCCAGGGATCCTACAATGAGCAGTTCTTC
J: TRBJ2-1
V: TRBV5-1
size: many
D: NA

CDR3: CSASVPGFHEQYF
DNA: TGCAGTGCTAGTGTTCCGGGGTTCCACGAGCAGTACTTC
J: TRBJ2-7
V: TRBV20-1
size: many
D: NA

CDR3: CASRIGDIQYF
DNA: TGTGCCAGCAGAATCGGGGACATTCAGTACTTC
J: TRBJ2-4
V: TRBV3-1
size: many
D: NA

CDR3: CASRRQSRGANVLTF
DNA: TGTGCCAGCAGACGACAAAGTCGGGGGGCCAACGTCCTGACTTTC
J: TRBJ2-6
V: TRBV6-2/TRBV6-3
size: NA
D: NA

CDR3: CASSQLPGLANEQFF
DNA: TGTGCCAGCAGCCAACTGCCGGGACTCGCCAATGAGCAGTTCTTC
J: TRBJ2-1
V: TRBV5-5
size: many
D: NA

CDR3: CASRPGFGSVNTEAFF
DNA: TGTGCCAGCAGGCCCGGGTTTGGCTCCGTGAACACTGAAGCTTTCTTT
J: TRBJ1-1
V: TRBV27
size: many
D: NA